Below are 18 T cell receptor beta chains sequenced from a single sample in a study of cytotoxic CD8 clonotypes in ibrutinib-treated CLL. Repertoires were generated with immunoSEQ multiplex PCR, while TCRdb's copy carries only in-frame clones and drops some. Of about 130,000 clones listed, approximately 81% were seen once; the top ten hold roughly 13%. Here the sequenced sample was PBMCs, taken after 12 months of ibrutinib treatment. The receptors were sampled from a human donor with chronic lymphocytic leukemia.

The chain has TRBV7-2 and TRBJ1-2, with a weak D call TRBD1 (6 bases). Germline V CDR1 and CDR2: SGHTA, FQGNSA. This CDR3 comprises 13 residues. V lost 0 bases and J 8 bases, leaving 10 bases between the germline ends. The chain's CDR3 is CASSLAGGQGYTF. The CDR3 bases are TGTGCCAGCAGCTTAGCGGGGGGGCAAGGCTACACCTTC.

The chain joins TRBV5-8 to TRBJ1-1, with unresolved D. The V and J ends lost 4 bases and 4 bases respectively, with 11 bases between them. This CDR3 is built from 13 residues. Per germline, CDR1 SGHTS and CDR2 YDEGEE. Here the CDR3 DNA reads TGTGCCAGCAGCAACCCGTATACCACTGAAGCTTTCTTT. It encodes CASSNPYTTEAFF.

The chain recombines TRBV11-2 with TRBJ2-7; the D gene is possibly TRBD2 (5 bases). CDR1 SGHAT and CDR2 FQNNGV come from the germline V gene. The CDR3 runs to 14 residues. V was clipped by 5 bases and J by 0 bases, with 11 bases between them. Here the CDR3 DNA reads TGTGCCAGCAGCCAACGGAGGAACTCCTACGAGCAGTACTTC. Translating it yields CASSQRRNSYEQYF.

The chain carries TRBV6-5 and TRBJ2-5, with no clear D. There are 11 residues in the CDR3. V lost 6 bases and J 4 bases, leaving 6 bases between the germline ends. Germline V lookup: CDR1 MNHEY, CDR2 SVGAGI. The CDR3 protein is CASSLGETQYF. CDR3 DNA sequence: TGTGCCAGCAGCTTGGGAGAGACCCAGTACTTC.

This chain joins TRBV6-5 and TRBJ1-2, with a possible D match to TRBD1 (6 bases). The V end lost 0 bases, the J end lost 3 bases, and 11 bases lay between the germline ends. From germline, CDR1 is MNHEY and CDR2 SVGAGI. CDR3 size: 15 residues. In DNA form, the CDR3 reads TGTGCCAGCAGTTACTCGAGATCAGGGGACTATGGCTACACCTTC. It specifies CASSYSRSGDYGYTF.

The chain couples TRBV4-3 to TRBJ1-1; D unresolved. The V gene's germline CDR1 is LGHNA and CDR2 YSLEER. This CDR3 spans 15 amino acids. The ends were cut back, 4 bases at V and 0 bases at J, with 12 bases in the middle. CDR3 DNA: TGCGCCAGCAGCCCACAACGGTACCTGAACACTGAAGCTTTCTTT. It specifies CASSPQRYLNTEAFF.

The chain is built from TRBV5-1 and TRBJ2-5; D may be TRBD2 (6 bases). CDR3 length: 14 residues. Per the germline V gene, CDR1 is SGHRS and CDR2 is YFSETQ. V was clipped by 5 bases and J by 3 bases, with 14 bases between them. The CDR3 coding sequence is TGCGCCAGCAGAAACACGGGGGTGGAAGAGACCCAGTACTTC. This gives the protein CASRNTGVEETQYF. The entire variable domain, with the rest obtained from reference TRBV5-1 and TRBJ2-5, is as follows: KAGVTQTPRYLIKTRGQQVTLSCSPISGHRSVSWYQQTPGQGLQFLFEYFSETQRNKGNFPGRFSGRQFSNSRSEMNVSTLELGDSALYLCASRNTGVEETQYFGPGTRLLVL.

The J gene is TRBJ2-5, the V gene TRBV6-1; TRBD2 aligns across 9 bases. The CDR3 consists of 16 residues. Trimming cost V 0 bases and J 3 bases; bases outside gene matches: 5. Germline V CDR1 and CDR2: MNHNS, SASEGT. CDR3 region: CASSEALAGNKETQYF. The CDR3 DNA is TGTGCCAGCAGTGAAGCGCTAGCGGGAAACAAAGAGACCCAGTACTTC.

The chain couples TRBV27 to TRBJ2-7; D is perhaps TRBD2 (6 bases). Trimming took off 6 bases at V and 0 bases at J, with 15 bases between the two ends. The CDR3 contains 15 residues. Germline CDR1 MNHEY, CDR2 SMNVEV (reference sequence). CDR3 loop: CASRTWGGLSYEQYF. For the CDR3, the DNA is TGTGCCAGCAGAACATGGGGAGGCCTCTCCTACGAGCAGTACTTC.

The chain is built from TRBV4-2 and TRBJ1-4; D gene unclear. The V and J ends lost 1 base and 4 bases respectively, with 10 bases between them. This CDR3 has 15 amino acids. The V gene's germline CDR1 is LGHNA and CDR2 YNFKEQ. The CDR3 loop is CASSQVGRVNEKLFF. For the CDR3, the DNA is TGTGCCAGCAGCCAAGTAGGACGAGTTAATGAAAAACTGTTTTTT.

The chain carries TRBV7-9 and TRBJ2-1; tentatively, D is TRBD2 (5 bases). With 2 bases removed from V and 10 bases from J, the gap between germline ends came to 6 bases. There are 11 residues in the CDR3. Germline V gene data show CDR1 as SEHNR and CDR2 as FQNEAQ (reference sequence). Here the CDR3 DNA reads TGTGCCAGCAGCTTACGGAGGGAGCAGTTCTTC. It encodes CASSLRREQFF.

The chain carries TRBV4-3 and TRBJ2-3; 12 nucleotides line up with TRBD2. J lost 4 bases, V lost 0 bases, and 8 bases had no gene match. The CDR3 loop spans 18 amino acids. Germline V gene sequence: CDR1 LGHNA, CDR2 YSLEER. CDR3 sequence (DNA): TGCGCCAGCAGCCAAGAAAGTCTAGCGGGAGGGCAAGCAGATACGCAGTATTTT. This sequence encodes CASSQESLAGGQADTQYF.

The chain links TRBV29-1 to TRBJ2-6; no clear D gene. The germline V gene encodes CDR1 SQVTM and CDR2 ANQGSEA. Trimming stripped 4 bases from V and 0 bases from J, with 4 bases between. The length of the CDR3 is 13 residues. CDR3 nucleotide sequence: TGCAGCGTTGGGCGCTCTGGGGCCAACGTCCTGACTTTC. It codes for CSVGRSGANVLTF.

The chain recombines TRBV28 with TRBJ2-7; 8 nucleotides align to TRBD1. V lost 1 base and J lost 4; bases outside the gene matches: 6. Per germline, CDR1 MDHEN and CDR2 SYDVKM. The CDR3 has 15 residues. CDR3 nucleotides: TGTGCCAGCAGTTTATCGGCACAGGGGGTATACGAGCAGTACTTC. It is translated as CASSLSAQGVYEQYF.

This clone turned up a few times. Germline and junction disagree at one end, which may indicate a read error. The genes are TRBV6-1 and TRBJ2-7; D may match TRBD1 or TRBD2 (6 bases each). CDR1 and CDR2 (germline): MNHNS, SASEGT. The length of the CDR3 is 14 residues. CDR3 sequence reads: CASSDPGDTTLRGF. CDR3 coding DNA: TGTGCCAGCAGTGATCCGGGAGATACAACACTGAGGGGGTTC.

The chain joins TRBV7-6 to TRBJ2-7, with D unresolved. Between the trimmed V and J ends, which lost 7 bases and 7 bases, there was a span of 17 bases. Germline lookup yields CDR1 SGHVS and CDR2 FNYEAQ. CDR3 length equals 13 residues. CDR3 in amino acids: CASTHPSLGEQYF. The CDR3 DNA reads as TGTGCCAGCACCCACCCCTCTCTAGGGGAGCAGTACTTC.

The chain links TRBV27 to TRBJ1-2, with a weak D call TRBD1 (6 bases). Per the germline V gene, CDR1 is MNHEY and CDR2 is SMNVEV (reference sequence). CDR3 length: 14 residues. V was trimmed by 2 bases and J by 7 bases, leaving 14 bases between them. This CDR3 is CASSLGGGHFGYTF. CDR3 bases: TGTGCCAGCAGTTTAGGGGGGGGGCACTTTGGCTACACCTTC.

V and J are TRBV18 and TRBJ1-2; 7 bases agree with TRBD1. In germline, CDR1 is KGHSH, CDR2 LQKENI. CDR3 length equals 13 residues. Unmatched junction bases numbered 1, after V lost 3 bases and J lost 3 bases. Written as DNA, the CDR3 is TGTGCCAGCTCACCGGACAGGTACTATGGCTACACCTTC. This sequence encodes CASSPDRYYGYTF.